A single sample is the source of the 12 T cell receptor beta chains below, sequenced in a study of response to subunit inactivated influenza vaccine. TCRdb analysed the RT-PCR reads with MiXCR anew, one entry per CDR3 protein. The sample carries 560,000 or so distinct CDR3 sequences, approximately 7.1% recorded once. The input for sequencing was PBMCs from blood, taken roughly 24 months after vaccination. Receptors were obtained from a man aged 50-75 years who received an inactivated influenza vaccine.

This clonotype was recorded at least ten times. The V and J genes are TRBV10-3 and TRBJ2-7, with D hard to call. Trimming took 6 bases from V and 9 from J, leaving 18 bases between them. The CDR3 totals 13 residues. Germline lookup yields CDR1 ENHRY and CDR2 SYGVKD. The CDR3, as DNA: TGTGCCATCAGCCCCTCGATGGGCTTATGGCAGTACTTC. Protein: CAISPSMGLWQYF.

V gene TRBV7-2 combines with J gene TRBJ1-3; D not resolved. This CDR3 comprises 13 residues. Germline CDR1 is SGHTA and CDR2 is FQGNSA. Between the trimmed V and J ends, which lost 7 bases and 2 bases, there was a span of 9 bases. CDR3 nucleotides: TGTGCCAGCACCAATCCAGCTGGAAACACCATATATTTT. Its protein is CASTNPAGNTIYF.

This clonotype was found many times. The chain recombines TRBV9 with TRBJ2-3; D is unresolved. V was shortened by 2 bases and J by 0 bases, with 10 bases between the two germline ends. There are 15 residues in the CDR3. Germline V CDR1 and CDR2: SGDLS, YYNGEE. DNA of the CDR3: TGTGCCAGCAGCGTTTCAGGTATTAGCACAGATACGCAGTATTTT. Translation gives CASSVSGISTDTQYF.

This clonotype was counted only a few times. The chain couples TRBV4-1 to TRBJ1-1, with D tentatively TRBD1 (5 bases). Germline CDR1 and CDR2: MGHRA and YSYEKL. Trimming stripped 3 bases from V and 0 bases from J, with 11 bases between. This CDR3 has 15 amino acids. This chain's CDR3 is CASSHRQLLNTEAFF. CDR3 bases: TGCGCCAGCAGCCATCGACAGTTACTGAACACTGAAGCTTTCTTT.

At least ten counts were recorded for this clonotype. V gene TRBV28 combines with J gene TRBJ2-7; no firm D call. Trimming left V 2 bases short and J 5 bases short, with 10 bases between. The germline gives CDR1 MDHEN, CDR2 SYDVKM. The CDR3 contains 13 residues. The CDR3: CASSLRGLDEQYF. CDR3 bases: TGTGCCAGCAGTTTACGAGGCCTAGACGAGCAGTACTTC.

This clonotype appeared many times. The V call is TRBV3-1, the J call TRBJ2-6; the D is unclear. V was trimmed by 10 bases and J by 0 bases, leaving 13 bases between them. From germline, CDR1 is LGHDT and CDR2 YNNKEL (reference sequence). The CDR3 covers 15 residues. The CDR3 loop is CATYGGDSGANVLTF. The CDR3 DNA reads TGTGCCACTTACGGTGGGGACTCTGGGGCCAACGTCCTGACTTTC.

The chain has TRBV27 and TRBJ2-3; 9 bases align to TRBD2. The germline V gene encodes CDR1 MNHEY and CDR2 SMNVEV (reference sequence). V was clipped by 7 bases and J by 2 bases; unmatched bases: 13. CDR3 length equals 17 residues. DNA of the CDR3: TGTGCCAGCAACCCCATGGCCATAGCGGGGGTCACAGATACGCAGTATTTT. Protein product: CASNPMAIAGVTDTQYF.

This clonotype was seen at least ten times. The chain employs TRBV9 and TRBJ2-7; 10 bases are shared with TRBD1. The germline CDR1 and CDR2 sequences are SGDLS and YYNGEE. V shed 3 bases, J shed 4 bases, and the junction held 13 bases outside the gene matches. The CDR3 loop spans 17 amino acids. CDR3 nucleotides: TGTGCCAGCAGCGGGACTTCCCCGGGACAGGGGAGGTACGAGCAGTACTTC. Its translation: CASSGTSPGQGRYEQYF.

This clonotype has a count of ten or more. The chain has TRBV5-1 and TRBJ1-2, with D uncertain. There are 14 residues in the CDR3. Trimming took 6 bases from V and 3 from J, leaving 15 bases between them. Germline CDR1 reads SGHRS; CDR2 reads YFSETQ. DNA of the CDR3: TGCGCCAGCAAGGTTGGAGCCTTCGACTATGGCTACACCTTC. It encodes CASKVGAFDYGYTF.

This clonotype was seen a handful of times. The chain couples TRBV12-3 or TRBV12-4 to TRBJ2-7; 12 bases map to TRBD1. V was clipped by 7 bases and J by 2 bases; unmatched bases: 3. The CDR3 runs 14 residues. The CDR3 loop reads CASTRDRGPYEQYF. As DNA, the CDR3 is TGTGCCAGCACCCGGGACAGGGGGCCCTACGAGCAGTACTTC.

This clonotype occurred many times. V gene TRBV12-3 or TRBV12-4 combines with J gene TRBJ1-3; D not certain. This CDR3 is built from 14 residues. V gave up 3 bases and J gave up 4 bases, with 10 bases separating them. CDR3 protein: CASSFGQRGNTIYF. DNA for the CDR3: TGTGCCAGCAGTTTCGGGCAGAGAGGAAACACCATATATTTT.

The V gene is TRBV5-6, the J gene TRBJ2-7; 7 bases align to TRBD1. After removal of 3 bases from V and 2 bases from J, the junction contained 5 bases not matched to a gene. Germline CDR1 reads SGHDT; CDR2 reads YYEEEE. CDR3 size: 14 residues. The CDR3 here is CASSSPGQTYEQYF. The CDR3 DNA follows: TGTGCCAGCAGCTCTCCGGGACAGACCTACGAGCAGTACTTC.